Each of the 5 T cell receptor beta chains below was sequenced from the same sample in a study of blood T cells in healthy people across ages. Together with a sample-barcoded 5' primer, a J-beta primer mix was included in a second PCR lasting roughly 6 to 12 cycles. TCRdb independently ran MiXCR on the 5' RACE reads; one entry per CDR3 protein. The sample consists of about 1,400,000 distinct CDR3 sequences, 42% of them appearing once. Specimen: blood. Receptors were obtained from a woman between 18 and 29 years old in good health.

This clonotype came up a few times. In nucleotides, the CDR3 is TGTGCTAGTGCCCTGGGACAGGGGGCCGACGAGCAGTACTTC. Protein: CASALGQGADEQYF. The chain employs TRBV12-5 and TRBJ2-7, with 12 nucleotides matching TRBD1. The CDR3 length is 14 residues. Looked up from germline, CDR1 is LGHNT and CDR2 is FRNRAP. V shed 7 bases and J 5 bases; nucleotides not matched to a gene: 6.

The rearrangement joins TRBV11-1 to TRBJ1-1; TRBD1 agrees at 11 bases. Germline V gene lookup returns CDR1 SGHAT and CDR2 FQDESV (reference sequence). V was clipped by 3 bases and J by 3 bases; unmatched bases: 6. The CDR3 runs to 16 residues. The CDR3 loop reads CASSFSKDRGHTEAFF. The DNA for the CDR3 is TGTGCCAGCAGCTTCTCTAAGGACAGGGGGCACACTGAAGCTTTCTTT. Together with reference TRBV11-1 and TRBJ1-1, the CDR3 gives the full variable domain: EAEVAQSPRYKITEKSQAVAFWCDPISGHATLYWYRQILGQGPELLVQFQDESVVDDSQLPKDRFSAERLKGVDSTLKIQPAELGDSAMYLCASSFSKDRGHTEAFFGQGTRLTVV.

This chain joins TRBV10-3 and TRBJ2-1, with no clear D. The V gene lost 2 bases and the J gene lost 9 bases, with 8 bases spanning the gap. Germline CDR1 is ENHRY and CDR2 is SYGVKD. This CDR3 contains 12 residues. The CDR3 nucleotides read TGTGCCATCAGTGAGGGTTTAGCTGAGCAGTTCTTC. Its translation: CAISEGLAEQFF.

J is TRBJ2-5 and V is TRBV6-2 or TRBV6-3, with TRBD1 matching 9 bases. The CDR3 is made up of 13 amino acids. Losses at the gene ends were 6 bases for V and 11 bases for J; bases not matched to a gene: 10. CDR1 is MNHEY, CDR2 SVGEGT, per germline. CDR3: CASRGTGFTEQYF. CDR3 coding DNA: TGTGCCAGCAGGGGGACAGGGTTTACAGAGCAGTACTTC.

The chain is built from TRBV9 and TRBJ1-5; the match to TRBD1 covers 9 bases. The CDR3 is 15 residues long. Germline-derived CDR1 and CDR2 are SGDLS and YYNGEE. With V trimmed by 3 bases and J by 7 bases, 8 bases remained unmatched. DNA for the CDR3: TGTGCCAGCAGCGGGCTAACAGGGGGCGACCAGCCCCAGCATTTT. Amino acid sequence: CASSGLTGGDQPQHF.